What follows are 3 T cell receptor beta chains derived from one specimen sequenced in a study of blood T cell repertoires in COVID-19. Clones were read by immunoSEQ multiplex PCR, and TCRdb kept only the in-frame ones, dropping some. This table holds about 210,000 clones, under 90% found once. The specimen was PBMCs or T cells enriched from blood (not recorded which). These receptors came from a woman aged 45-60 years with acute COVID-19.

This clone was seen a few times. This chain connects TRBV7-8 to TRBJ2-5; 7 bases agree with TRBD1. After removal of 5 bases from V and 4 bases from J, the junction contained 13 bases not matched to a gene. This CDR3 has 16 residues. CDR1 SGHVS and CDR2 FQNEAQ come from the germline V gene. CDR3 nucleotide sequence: TGTGCCAGCAGCCAACGGGGACAGTACCCTCCAGAGACCCAGTACTTC. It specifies CASSQRGQYPPETQYF.

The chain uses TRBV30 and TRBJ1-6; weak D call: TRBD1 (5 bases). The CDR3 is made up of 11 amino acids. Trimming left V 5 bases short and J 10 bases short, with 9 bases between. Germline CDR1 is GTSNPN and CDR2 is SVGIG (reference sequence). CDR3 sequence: CAWRTSSPLHF. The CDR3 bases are TGTGCCTGGCGGACATCATCACCCCTCCACTTT. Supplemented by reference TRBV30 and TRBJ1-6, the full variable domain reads SQTIHQWPATLVQPVGSPLSLECTVEGTSNPNLYWYRQAAGRGLQLLFYSVGIGQISSEVPQNLSASRPQDRQFILSSKKLLLSDSGFYLCAWRTSSPLHFGNGTRLTVT.

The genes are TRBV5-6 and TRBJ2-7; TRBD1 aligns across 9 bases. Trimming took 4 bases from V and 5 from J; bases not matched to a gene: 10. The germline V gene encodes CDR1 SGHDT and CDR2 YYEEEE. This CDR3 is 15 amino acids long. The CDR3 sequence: CASSRGNRGLNEQYF. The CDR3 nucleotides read TGTGCCAGCAGCAGGGGGAACAGGGGGCTTAACGAGCAGTACTTC.